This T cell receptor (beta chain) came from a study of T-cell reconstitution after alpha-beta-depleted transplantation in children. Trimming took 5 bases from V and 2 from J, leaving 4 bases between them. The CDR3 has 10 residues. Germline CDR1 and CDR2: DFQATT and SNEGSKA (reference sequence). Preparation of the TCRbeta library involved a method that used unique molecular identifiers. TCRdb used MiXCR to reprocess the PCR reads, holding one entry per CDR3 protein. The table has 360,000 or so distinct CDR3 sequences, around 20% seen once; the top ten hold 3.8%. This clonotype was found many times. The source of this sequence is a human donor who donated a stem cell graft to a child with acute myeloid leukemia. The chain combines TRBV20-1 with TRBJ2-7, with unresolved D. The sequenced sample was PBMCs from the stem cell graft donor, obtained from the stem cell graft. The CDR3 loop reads CSAGTYEQYF. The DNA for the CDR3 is TGCAGTGCTGGAACCTACGAGCAGTACTTC.